Listed here are 17 T cell receptor beta chains from one sample, sequenced in a study of control samples from healthy donors and cancer patients. The repertoire was sequenced with immunoSEQ multiplex PCR; TCRdb's copy has only in-frame clones and lacks some. Among 130,000 or so clones listed, roughly nine tenths were seen once. Sample: PBMCs. The receptor set was obtained from a middle-aged man with head and neck cancer.

This clone was seen more than once but under ten times. The genes are TRBV4-1 and TRBJ1-1; D is possibly TRBD1 (6 bases). Trimming removed 4 bases from V and 5 bases from J, with 14 bases in between. CDR3 size: 14 residues. Germline loops: CDR1 MGHRA, CDR2 YSYEKL. The CDR3 nucleotides read TGCGCCAGCAGCCCCGACACAGGGATTACTGAAGCTTTCTTT. Protein: CASSPDTGITEAFF.

The chain recombines TRBV11-2 with TRBJ1-1; the D is unclear. Germline CDR1 reads SGHAT; CDR2 reads FQNNGV. The length of the CDR3 is 13 residues. The germline V and J ends were trimmed by 0 bases and 11 bases, with 13 bases remaining between them. CDR3 sequence reads: CASSLDRQETAFF. The CDR3, as DNA: TGTGCCAGCAGCTTAGATCGTCAGGAGACCGCTTTCTTT. The whole variable domain, remainder taken from reference TRBV11-2 and TRBJ1-1, is EAGVAQSPRYKIIEKRQSVAFWCNPISGHATLYWYQQILGQGPKLLIQFQNNGVVDDSQLPKDRFSAERLKGVDSTLKIQPAKLEDSAVYLCASSLDRQETAFFGQGTRLTVV.

The gene calls are TRBV12-3 or TRBV12-4 and TRBJ1-6; TRBD1 might be the D (5 bases). The CDR3 is 13 amino acids. Trimming pared 5 bases from V and 12 bases from J, leaving 14 bases between. CDR3 DNA sequence: TGTGCCAGCAGTCAAGCAGGGAGAGGACCCCTCCACTTT. Translation: CASSQAGRGPLHF.

V gene TRBV7-8 combines with J gene TRBJ2-3, with 10 bases lining up with TRBD2. Germline CDR1 is SGHVS and CDR2 is FQNEAQ. This CDR3 spans 16 amino acids. V dropped 5 bases and J dropped 2; count of bases not matched to a gene: 7. CDR3 sequence: CASSLLAGGPTDTQYF. As DNA, the CDR3 is TGTGCCAGCAGCCTCTTAGCGGGGGGCCCCACAGATACGCAGTATTTT.

This sequence joins TRBV29-1 and TRBJ2-5; 8 nucleotides agree with TRBD2. Looked up from germline, CDR1 is SQVTM and CDR2 is ANQGSEA. This CDR3 is 14 amino acids long. J was trimmed by 3 bases and V by 6 bases; bases with no gene match: 9. Here the CDR3 DNA reads TGCAGCGTGACAGCGGGGGAGAGGGAAGAGACCCAGTACTTC. It yields the protein CSVTAGEREETQYF.

The gene calls are TRBV5-6 and TRBJ2-1; tentatively, D is TRBD1 (6 bases). The germline V gene encodes CDR1 SGHDT and CDR2 YYEEEE. V lost 4 bases and J lost 4, with 18 bases in between. This CDR3 region has 16 residues. The CDR3 loop reads CASSTSGTREYNEQFF. The CDR3 DNA reads TGTGCCAGCAGCACTTCCGGGACAAGAGAATACAATGAGCAGTTCTTC.

This chain links TRBV11-2 with TRBJ2-7; possibly TRBD2 for D (5 bases). V gave up 5 bases and J gave up 4 bases, with 18 bases separating them. CDR3 size: 15 residues. Germline V gives CDR1 SGHAT, CDR2 FQNNGV. CDR3 DNA sequence: TGTGCCAGCAGCCCCGGAGGAGGCACCGGGTACGAGCAGTACTTC. Protein sequence: CASSPGGGTGYEQYF.

This rearrangement joins TRBV28 to TRBJ2-2, with no clear D. The germline gives CDR1 MDHEN, CDR2 SYDVKM. The CDR3 runs 16 residues. Deletions cut 5 bases from V and 6 bases from J, with 19 bases between. CDR3 in DNA: TGTGCCAGCAGTAATCCCTCGTCCCTCCTCGCCGGGGAGCTGTTTTTT. Amino acid sequence: CASSNPSSLLAGELFF.

This clone was counted a single time. The chain joins TRBV27 to TRBJ2-2; D unresolved. The CDR3 has 11 residues. CDR1 is MNHEY, CDR2 SMNVEV, per germline (reference sequence). V lost 8 bases to trimming and J lost 7 bases, with 8 bases between them. CDR3 region: CASPLHGELFF. The CDR3 DNA reads as TGTGCCAGCCCTTTACACGGGGAGCTGTTTTTT.

The chain employs TRBV19 and TRBJ1-5; unclear D gene. CDR1 and CDR2 from the germline V gene are LNHDA and SQIVND (reference sequence). V was clipped by 1 base and J by 1 base, with 8 bases between them. The CDR3 has 15 amino acids. The CDR3 region has the DNA TGTGCCAGTAGTATAGGGTACGGAAGCAATCAGCCCCAGCATTTT. Protein sequence: CASSIGYGSNQPQHF.

V is TRBV12-2 and J is TRBJ1-5; the table names TRBD1, a call not compared with the DNA. TRBV12-2 is given as a pseudogene. This CDR3 region has 14 residues. This CDR3 is CASRLEQGAQPQHF. For the CDR3, the DNA is TGTGCAAGTCGCTTAGAACAGGGGGCTCAGCCCCAGCATTTT.

This clone occurred a few times. The rearrangement links TRBV7-9 to TRBJ2-1; 10 bases fit TRBD1. This CDR3 comprises 14 residues. Per the germline V gene, CDR1 is SEHNR and CDR2 is FQNEAQ (reference sequence). V gave up 4 bases and J gave up 8 bases; unmatched junction bases: 5. The CDR3 loop is CASSSGQGWDEQFF. The DNA of the CDR3 is TGTGCCAGCAGCTCGGGACAGGGGTGGGATGAGCAGTTCTTC. The full variable domain, in which reference TRBV7-9 and TRBJ2-1 provide the parts outside the CDR3, is DTGVSQNPRHKITKRGQNVTFRCDPISEHNRLYWYRQTLGQGPEFLTYFQNEAQLEKSRLLSDRFSAERPKGSFSTLEIQRTEQGDSAMYLCASSSGQGWDEQFFGPGTRLTVL.

The J gene is TRBJ1-1, the V gene TRBV5-1; D is perhaps TRBD1 (6 bases). V lost 1 base to trimming and J lost 4 bases, with 11 bases between them. The CDR3 runs to 14 residues. Germline V gene lookup returns CDR1 SGHRS and CDR2 YFSETQ. In DNA form, the CDR3 reads TGCGCCAGCAGCTTGTACAGGGCGGGCACTGAAGCTTTCTTT. Residues: CASSLYRAGTEAFF.

J is TRBJ2-3 and V is TRBV11-3, with 8 bases that match TRBD1. J gave up 1 base and V 1 base, and 4 bases lay outside the gene matches. Per germline, CDR1 SGHNT and CDR2 YENEEA. This CDR3 has 16 residues. The CDR3 nucleotides read TGTGCCAGCAGCTTAGTGGCAGGGGGCGGCACAGATACGCAGTATTTT. Amino acids: CASSLVAGGGTDTQYF. The variable domain in full, with the rest retrieved from reference TRBV11-3 and TRBJ2-3, is EAGVVQSPRYKIIEKKQPVAFWCNPISGHNTLYWYLQNLGQGPELLIRYENEEAVDDSQLPKDRFSAERLKGVDSTLKIQPAELGDSAVYLCASSLVAGGGTDTQYFGPGTRLTVL.

This clone was picked up one time. The rearrangement links TRBV28 to TRBJ2-7; D unresolved. Germline V gives CDR1 MDHEN, CDR2 SYDVKM. The CDR3 is 11 residues long. With 7 bases removed from V and 2 bases from J, the gap between germline ends came to 6 bases. The CDR3 DNA is TGTGCCAGCACCGCAACCTACGAGCAGTACTTC. The encoded protein is CASTATYEQYF.

This sequence joins TRBV6-1 and TRBJ1-5, with D maybe TRBD1 (5 bases). CDR3 length equals 15 residues. Germline CDR1 is MNHNS and CDR2 is SASEGT. V lost 2 bases and J 5 bases, leaving 13 bases between the germline ends. Here the CDR3 reads CASSESGTEDQPQHF. CDR3 in DNA: TGTGCCAGCAGTGAATCGGGGACTGAAGATCAGCCCCAGCATTTT.

The sample holds a few counts of this clone. The V and J genes are TRBV15 and TRBJ1-1; TRBD1 aligns across 8 bases. Trimming at V came to 0 bases and at J to 4 bases, leaving 4 bases not matched to a gene. The germline V gene encodes CDR1 LNHNV and CDR2 YYDKDF (reference sequence). The CDR3 is made up of 15 amino acids. The CDR3 bases are TGTGCCACCAGCAGAGACAGGGGGCTTGTCACTGAAGCTTTCTTT. It specifies CATSRDRGLVTEAFF.